This T cell receptor (beta chain) was obtained from a study of glioma-infiltrating T cells after dendritic cell vaccination. Produced via immunoSEQ multiplex PCR; TCRdb's table is partial and in-frame only. The table includes 95,000 or so clones, approximately 87% detected once. CDR1 is LNHDA, CDR2 SQIVND, per germline (reference sequence). Trimming took off 1 base at V and 0 bases at J, with 3 bases between the two ends. This CDR3 spans 13 amino acids. The V gene is TRBV19, the J gene TRBJ1-2; no firm D call. Sequencing used blood, obtained before dendritic cell vaccination. This receptor was taken from a human donor with glioblastoma. Here the CDR3 DNA reads TGTGCCAGTAGTATAGCGTCTAACTATGGCTACACCTTC. Its translation is CASSIASNYGYTF.